Given below is one TCR beta chain in context. Looked up from germline, CDR1 is MDHEN and CDR2 is SYDVKM. Trimming took off 0 bases at V and 0 bases at J, with 11 bases between the two ends. The CDR3 runs 16 residues. Using immunoSEQ multiplex PCR, the repertoire was profiled, and TCRdb retains in-frame clones only, with some absent. The table lists around 400,000 clones, roughly 90% of them singletons. These data belong to a study of cytomegalovirus exposure and HLA in healthy donors. The specimen sequenced was PBMCs. The origin of this receptor is a woman younger than 30 in good health and CMV-seronegative. V usage is TRBV28 and J usage is TRBJ1-2, with D perhaps matching TRBD1 (6 bases). The CDR3 sequence is CASSLWTGGPNYGYTF. The CDR3 region has the DNA TGTGCCAGCAGTTTATGGACGGGGGGGCCTAACTATGGCTACACCTTC.